Below, 10 T cell receptor beta chains from the same sample are listed, as sequenced in a study of CD8 T cells in Susac syndrome. RNA in amounts of roughly 0.5 to 1 ug was reverse transcribed with random hexamers. TCRdb reanalysed the immunoSEQ multiplex PCR reads using MiXCR and keeps one entry per CDR3 protein. This table holds about 160,000 distinct CDR3 sequences, about 90% found once. Sequenced material: CD4+ T cells from PBMCs. The receptors were gathered from a human donor in good health.

V is TRBV12-3 or TRBV12-4 and J is TRBJ1-1; tentatively, D is TRBD1 (6 bases). The CDR3 runs to 14 residues. V was pared by 6 bases and J by 0 bases, with 11 bases between. The CDR3 DNA follows: TGTGCCAGCAGGCCCGGGACACTGAACACTGAAGCTTTCTTT. This translates into CASRPGTLNTEAFF.

The V and J genes are TRBV12-3 or TRBV12-4 and TRBJ1-4, with D unresolved. Trimming stripped 5 bases from V and 0 bases from J, with 10 bases between. The CDR3 extends over 15 amino acids. DNA of the CDR3: TGTGCCAGCAGTCCGAGGGTTGCAACTAATGAAAAACTGTTTTTT. Protein product: CASSPRVATNEKLFF.

This chain joins TRBV28 and TRBJ2-4; D gene ambiguous. From germline, CDR1 is MDHEN and CDR2 SYDVKM. CDR3 length equals 15 residues. Between the trimmed V and J ends, which lost 5 bases and 0 bases, there was a span of 11 bases. The CDR3 loop reads CASSVPGLAKNIQYF. The CDR3 bases are TGTGCCAGCAGTGTCCCGGGTCTAGCCAAAAACATTCAGTACTTC.

The V call is TRBV7-8, the J call TRBJ2-5; D gene uncertain. V shed 3 bases and J shed 2 bases, with 7 bases lying between them. The CDR3 is made up of 13 amino acids. CDR1 and CDR2 (germline): SGHVS, FQNEAQ. The CDR3 region is CASSFLIQETQYF. CDR3 nucleotides: TGTGCCAGCAGCTTTCTGATTCAAGAGACCCAGTACTTC.

The chain uses TRBV25-1 and TRBJ2-1; no firm D call. The CDR3 extends over 13 amino acids. The germline V gene has CDR1 MGHDK and CDR2 SYGVNS. V was trimmed by 0 bases and J by 4 bases, leaving 4 bases between them. The CDR3 bases are TGTGCCAGCAGTGAATATGATTACAATGAGCAGTTCTTC. Encoded protein: CASSEYDYNEQFF.

The rearrangement uses TRBV15 and TRBJ2-7, with a weak D call TRBD1 (6 bases). V lost 5 bases and J lost 2, with 16 bases in between. The CDR3 runs to 15 residues. Looked up from germline, CDR1 is LNHNV and CDR2 is YYDKDF (reference sequence). The CDR3 spells CATSRDPSGAYEQYF. Written as DNA, the CDR3 is TGTGCCACCAGCCGGGATCCGTCAGGGGCCTACGAGCAGTACTTC.

The chain employs TRBV20-1 and TRBJ2-7, with D possibly being TRBD2 (5 bases). The CDR3 runs to 14 residues. The V gene's germline CDR1 is DFQATT and CDR2 SNEGSKA (reference sequence). The V gene lost 5 bases and the J gene lost 5 bases, with 19 bases spanning the gap. The CDR3 loop is CSAGKDSVTNEQYF. The CDR3 nucleotides read TGCAGTGCTGGCAAGGATAGCGTTACCAACGAGCAGTACTTC.

The CDR3 region is CASRSAGHVNTEAFF. DNA of the CDR3: TGTGCCAGCAGGTCCGCGGGGCACGTGAACACTGAAGCTTTCTTT. The J gene is TRBJ1-1, the V gene TRBV5-4; TRBD1 is a possible D gene (5 bases). Trimming removed 5 bases at V and 0 bases at J, with 14 bases between. Per germline, CDR1 SGHNT and CDR2 YYREEE (reference sequence). The CDR3 is 15 amino acids.

This clonotype came up once. The V and J genes are TRBV24-1 and TRBJ2-3; D is uncertain. Trimming shortened V by 4 bases and J by 5 bases, and 9 bases separated the two germline ends. Germline values: CDR1 KGHDR, CDR2 SFDVKD. The CDR3 has 13 residues. This CDR3 is CATSETERDTQYF. The CDR3 DNA sequence: TGTGCCACCAGTGAAACGGAACGAGATACGCAGTATTTT.

CDR3 sequence reads: CSATVTSGQGDYGYTF. CDR3 sequence (DNA): TGCAGTGCTACTGTGACTAGCGGCCAAGGCGACTATGGCTACACCTTC. J is TRBJ1-2 and V is TRBV20-1; D not certain. The CDR3 is made up of 16 amino acids. CDR1 is DFQATT and CDR2 is SNEGSKA in the germline V gene (reference sequence). V was trimmed by 4 bases and J by 3 bases, leaving 21 bases between them.